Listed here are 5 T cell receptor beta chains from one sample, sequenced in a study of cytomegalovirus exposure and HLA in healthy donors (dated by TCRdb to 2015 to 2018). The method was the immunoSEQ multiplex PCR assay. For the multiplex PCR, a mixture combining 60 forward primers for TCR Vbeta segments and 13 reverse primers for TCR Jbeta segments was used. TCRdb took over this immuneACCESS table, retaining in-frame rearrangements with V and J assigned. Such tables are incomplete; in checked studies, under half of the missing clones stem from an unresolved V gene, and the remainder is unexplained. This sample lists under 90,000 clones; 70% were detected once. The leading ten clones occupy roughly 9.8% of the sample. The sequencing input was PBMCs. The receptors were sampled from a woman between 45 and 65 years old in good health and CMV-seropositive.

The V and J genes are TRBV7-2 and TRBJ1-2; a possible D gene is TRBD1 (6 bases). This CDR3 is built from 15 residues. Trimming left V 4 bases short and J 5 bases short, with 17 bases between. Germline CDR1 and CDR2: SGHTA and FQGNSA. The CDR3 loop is CASSSNSGVSYGYTF. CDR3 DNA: TGTGCCAGCAGCTCGAACTCAGGGGTGTCTTATGGCTACACCTTC.

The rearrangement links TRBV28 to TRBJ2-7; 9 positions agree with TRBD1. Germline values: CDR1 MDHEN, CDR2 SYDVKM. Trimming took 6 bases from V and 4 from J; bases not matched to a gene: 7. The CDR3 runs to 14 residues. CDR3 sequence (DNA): TGTGCCAGCAGCGAAGGGACAGGGAAATACGAGCAGTACTTC. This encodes CASSEGTGKYEQYF.

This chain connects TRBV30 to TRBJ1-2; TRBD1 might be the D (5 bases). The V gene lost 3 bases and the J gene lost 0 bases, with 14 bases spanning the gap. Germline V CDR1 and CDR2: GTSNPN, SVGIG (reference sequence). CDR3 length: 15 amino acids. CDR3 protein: CAWRARGGANYGYTF. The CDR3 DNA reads TGTGCCTGGAGGGCTCGGGGGGGAGCTAACTATGGCTACACCTTC.

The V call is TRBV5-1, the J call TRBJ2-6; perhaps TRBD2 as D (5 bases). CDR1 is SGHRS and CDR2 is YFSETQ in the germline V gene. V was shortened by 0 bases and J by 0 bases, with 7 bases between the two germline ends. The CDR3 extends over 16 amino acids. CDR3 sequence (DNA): TGCGCCAGCAGCTTGGCCGGGAACTCTGGGGCCAACGTCCTGACTTTC. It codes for CASSLAGNSGANVLTF.

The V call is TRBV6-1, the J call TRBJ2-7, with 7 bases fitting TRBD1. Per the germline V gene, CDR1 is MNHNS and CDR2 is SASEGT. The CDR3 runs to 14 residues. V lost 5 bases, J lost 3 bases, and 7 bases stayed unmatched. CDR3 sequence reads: CASSFWTGDYEQYF. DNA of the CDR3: TGTGCCAGCAGTTTCTGGACAGGTGACTACGAGCAGTACTTC.